The 6 T cell receptor beta chains reported below all come from one sample, sequenced in a study of Ad26.COV2.S vaccination and SARS-CoV-2 variants. Stated treatment: over 15 received Ad26.COV2.S at low or high dose, single or two shots; about 5 received placebo; per-sample allocation not given. Sampling took place 63 days after the first vaccine or placebo injection. Sequencing used immunoSEQ multiplex PCR; TCRdb keeps in-frame clones, though not all of them. This table holds about 480,000 clones, 70% to 90% found once. Sequenced here: peripheral blood, sampled in a trial of Ad26.COV2.S vaccine versus placebo. The source is a person between 18 and 59 years old who received the Ad26.COV2.S COVID-19 vaccine or a placebo.

V usage is TRBV4-3 and J usage is TRBJ2-6, with a tentative D call TRBD1 (6 bases). The CDR3 extends over 17 amino acids. Germline values: CDR1 LGHNA, CDR2 YSLEER. The germline V and J ends were trimmed by 0 bases and 4 bases, with 13 bases remaining between them. CDR3: CASSQDLAGAGANVLTF. For the CDR3, the DNA is TGCGCCAGCAGCCAAGACCTTGCAGGGGCAGGGGCCAACGTCCTGACTTTC.

Concerning this clone itself: Other DNA sequences of this sample code for an identical CDR3. The genes are TRBV9 and TRBJ1-2, with TRBD1 matching 9 bases. The CDR3 is 14 residues long. V lost 5 bases, J lost 4 bases, and 6 bases stayed unmatched. The V gene's germline CDR1 is SGDLS and CDR2 YYNGEE. The CDR3 sequence is CASSPTGGTYGYTF. The CDR3 nucleotides read TGTGCCAGCAGTCCTACAGGGGGCACCTATGGCTACACCTTC.

To note about this clone: The sample holds other DNA sequences that translate to the same CDR3. V is TRBV30 and J is TRBJ2-3, with a tentative D call TRBD1 (6 bases). V was trimmed by 0 bases and J by 3 bases, leaving 7 bases between them. The CDR3 has 13 amino acids. Germline V CDR1 and CDR2: GTSNPN, SVGIG (reference sequence). The CDR3 loop reads CAWSVGQTDTQYF. DNA for the CDR3: TGTGCCTGGAGTGTGGGACAAACAGATACGCAGTATTTT.

J is TRBJ1-1 and V is TRBV3-1 (or the pseudogene TRBV3-2); no clear D gene. Germline V gene sequence: CDR1 LGHDT, CDR2 YNNKEL (reference sequence). With 4 bases removed from V and 1 base from J, the gap between germline ends came to 7 bases. CDR3 size: 13 residues. Written as DNA, the CDR3 is TGTGCCAGCAGCCCGATCCCGAACACTGAAGCTTTCTTT. Protein sequence: CASSPIPNTEAFF.

This rearrangement joins TRBV28 to TRBJ1-2; D is undetermined. The CDR3 consists of 11 residues. Germline values: CDR1 MDHEN, CDR2 SYDVKM. V was clipped by 7 bases and J by 7 bases, with 10 bases between them. For the CDR3, the DNA is TGTGCCAGCATGCGGGGAGGTGGCTACACCTTC. Residues: CASMRGGGYTF.

In DNA form, the CDR3 reads TGTGCCAGCAGCTTTGGGGGACAGGGGATTCGGTATGGCTACACCTTC. Protein: CASSFGGQGIRYGYTF. V and J are TRBV5-6 and TRBJ1-2; 10 nucleotides agree with TRBD1. CDR1 and CDR2 from the germline V gene are SGHDT and YYEEEE. V shed 2 bases, J shed 5 bases, and the junction held 9 bases outside the gene matches. The CDR3 covers 16 residues.